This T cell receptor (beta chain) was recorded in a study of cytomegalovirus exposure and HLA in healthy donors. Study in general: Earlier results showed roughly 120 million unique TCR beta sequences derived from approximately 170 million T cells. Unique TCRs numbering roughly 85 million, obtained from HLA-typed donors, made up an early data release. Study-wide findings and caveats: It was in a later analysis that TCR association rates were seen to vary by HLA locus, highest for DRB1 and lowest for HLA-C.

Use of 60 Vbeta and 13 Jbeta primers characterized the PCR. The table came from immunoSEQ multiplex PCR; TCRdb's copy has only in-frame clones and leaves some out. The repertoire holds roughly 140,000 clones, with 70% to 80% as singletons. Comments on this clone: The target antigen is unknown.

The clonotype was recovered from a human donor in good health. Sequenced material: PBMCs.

CDR3 DNA sequence: TGTGCCAGCAGCTTGCGGAACCCTAGCACAGATACGCAGTATTTT. Translated, it gives CASSLRNPSTDTQYF. The V call is TRBV13, the J call TRBJ2-3; D remains unclear. CDR1 and CDR2 from the germline V gene are PRHDT and FYEKMQ (reference sequence). The CDR3 has 15 residues. The V gene lost 3 bases and the J gene lost 0 bases, with 10 bases spanning the gap.